What follows are 11 T cell receptor beta chains derived from one specimen sequenced in a study of blood T cell repertoires in COVID-19. Here immunoSEQ multiplex PCR was the method, and the copy in TCRdb shows in-frame clones only, minus some. The table lists approximately 210,000 clones, around four fifths of them singletons. Input material: peripheral blood. The receptors shown here come from a woman in her 50s with acute or convalescent COVID-19.

CDR3 in DNA: TGCGCCAGCAGTGATGACAATACCGGATACTACGAGCAGTACTTC. It specifies CASSDDNTGYYEQYF. The chain is built from TRBV5-1 and TRBJ2-7; no definite D call. The CDR3 consists of 15 residues. Germline V gene data show CDR1 as SGHRS and CDR2 as YFSETQ. V was cut by 5 bases and J by 3 bases, with 18 bases left in between.

The chain couples TRBV30 to TRBJ1-2; D gene unclear. The V gene lost 4 bases and the J gene lost 8 bases, with 8 bases spanning the gap. Germline-derived CDR1 and CDR2 are GTSNPN and SVGIG (reference sequence). This CDR3 comprises 10 residues. This CDR3 reads CAWMAGGYTF. The CDR3 DNA follows: TGTGCCTGGATGGCCGGGGGCTACACCTTC.

This clone was seen a single time. The chain recombines TRBV27 with TRBJ2-1, with 7 bases identical to TRBD2. There are 14 residues in the CDR3. V trimming: 6 bases; J trimming: 7 bases; junction bases outside the gene matches: 9. In germline, CDR1 is MNHEY, CDR2 SMNVEV (reference sequence). DNA of the CDR3: TGTGCCAGCAGCTCGATGCCGGGGGGAAATGAGCAGTTCTTC. It codes for CASSSMPGGNEQFF.

The chain is built from TRBV28 and TRBJ2-5; D is possibly TRBD2 (5 bases). V lost 2 bases to trimming and J lost 1 base, with 8 bases between them. Looked up from germline, CDR1 is MDHEN and CDR2 is SYDVKM. The CDR3 contains 14 residues. The CDR3 region has the DNA TGTGCCAGCAGTTTAATGGGAGCCCAAGAGACCCAGTACTTC. Residues: CASSLMGAQETQYF. Using reference TRBV28 and TRBJ2-5 for the parts outside the CDR3, the full variable domain is DVKVTQSSRYLVKRTGEKVFLECVQDMDHENMFWYRQDPGLGLRLIYFSYDVKMKEKGDIPEGYSVSREKKERFSLILESASTNQTSMYLCASSLMGAQETQYFGPGTRLLVL.

V gene TRBV5-8 combines with J gene TRBJ2-7; perhaps TRBD1 as D (6 bases). Germline CDR1 reads SGHTS; CDR2 reads YDEGEE. V dropped 7 bases and J dropped 4 bases, with 18 bases sitting between them. This CDR3 is built from 14 residues. The CDR3 bases are TGTGCCAGCCAGATAACCGGGACACAATACGAGCAGTACTTC. It codes for CASQITGTQYEQYF.

The V call is TRBV10-3, the J call TRBJ1-1; TRBD1 matches 8 bases. Trimming at V came to 2 bases and at J to 5 bases, leaving 10 bases not matched to a gene. CDR3 length: 16 amino acids. CDR1 ENHRY and CDR2 SYGVKD come from the germline V gene. CDR3 region: CAISEGQGNVFTEAFF. CDR3 nucleotides: TGTGCCATCAGTGAGGGACAGGGAAACGTGTTTACTGAAGCTTTCTTT.

This clone came up a few times. This chain links TRBV15 with TRBJ2-1; 10 bases are a match to TRBD2. The CDR3 has 16 residues. V gave up 0 bases and J gave up 10 bases; unmatched junction bases: 9. The germline V gene encodes CDR1 LNHNV and CDR2 YYDKDF (reference sequence). CDR3 coding DNA: TGTGCCACCAGCAGAGATAGGGTAGCGGGAGGTGGCGAGCAGTTCTTC. Amino acid sequence: CATSRDRVAGGGEQFF.

The V call is TRBV6-5, the J call TRBJ2-1; the D gene is possibly TRBD1 (6 bases). Germline CDR1 reads MNHEY; CDR2 reads SVGAGI. V was pared by 6 bases and J by 3 bases, with 15 bases between. The length of the CDR3 is 15 residues. CDR3 sequence reads: CASSPTGGRYNEQFF. DNA for the CDR3: TGTGCCAGCAGCCCGACAGGTGGGCGCTACAATGAGCAGTTCTTC.

There are a few counts of this clone. The rearrangement uses TRBV27 and TRBJ1-2, with TRBD1 as a possible D gene (6 bases). CDR3 length equals 13 residues. Germline V gene sequence: CDR1 MNHEY, CDR2 SMNVEV (reference sequence). The V gene lost 6 bases and the J gene lost 1 base, with 9 bases spanning the gap. CDR3 in DNA: TGTGCCAGCAGCTTCAGGGGTAACTATGGCTACACCTTC. It encodes CASSFRGNYGYTF.

Points on this clone: This specimen includes other DNA sequences encoding the same CDR3. The chain has TRBV3-1 (or the pseudogene TRBV3-2) and TRBJ1-2; TRBD1 might be the D (5 bases). The CDR3 loop spans 13 amino acids. The germline CDR1 and CDR2 sequences are LGHDT and YNNKEL (reference sequence). Trimming removed 4 bases from V and 4 bases from J, with 10 bases in between. The chain's CDR3 is CASSLGQGYGYTF. The DNA of the CDR3 is TGTGCCAGCAGCCTAGGGCAGGGCTATGGCTACACCTTC.

V is TRBV5-1 and J is TRBJ2-1; TRBD2 agrees at 7 bases. This CDR3 comprises 14 residues. V shed 0 bases and J 4 bases; nucleotides not matched to a gene: 1. Per the germline V gene, CDR1 is SGHRS and CDR2 is YFSETQ. DNA for the CDR3: TGCGCCAGCAGCTTGGAACTAGCGTACAATGAGCAGTTCTTC. This encodes CASSLELAYNEQFF.